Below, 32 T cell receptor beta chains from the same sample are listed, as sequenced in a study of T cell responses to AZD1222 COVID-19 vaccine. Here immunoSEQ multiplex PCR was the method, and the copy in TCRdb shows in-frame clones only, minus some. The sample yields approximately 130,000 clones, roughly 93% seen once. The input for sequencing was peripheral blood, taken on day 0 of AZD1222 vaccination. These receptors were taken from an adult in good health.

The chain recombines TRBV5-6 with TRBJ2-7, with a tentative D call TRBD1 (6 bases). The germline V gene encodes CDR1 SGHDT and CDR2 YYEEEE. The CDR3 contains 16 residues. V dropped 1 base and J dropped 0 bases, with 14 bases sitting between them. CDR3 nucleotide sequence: TGTGCCAGCAGCTTGTGGCAGGGGCGCCCCTCCTACGAGCAGTACTTC. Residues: CASSLWQGRPSYEQYF.

Here the CDR3 reads CASTPGGGSNQPQHF. Here the CDR3 DNA reads TGTGCCAGCACCCCCGGCGGGGGTAGCAATCAGCCCCAGCATTTT. The gene calls are TRBV6-2 or TRBV6-3 and TRBJ1-5, with D tentatively TRBD1 (5 bases). The V gene lost 7 bases and the J gene lost 0 bases, with 13 bases spanning the gap. Looked up from germline, CDR1 is MNHEY and CDR2 is SVGEGT. This CDR3 has 15 residues.

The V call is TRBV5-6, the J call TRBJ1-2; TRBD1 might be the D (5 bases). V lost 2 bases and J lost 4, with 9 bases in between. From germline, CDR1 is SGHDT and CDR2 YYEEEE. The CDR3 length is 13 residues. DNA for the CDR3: TGTGCCAGCAGCTTCGGGACGGGCTATGGCTACACCTTC. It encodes CASSFGTGYGYTF.

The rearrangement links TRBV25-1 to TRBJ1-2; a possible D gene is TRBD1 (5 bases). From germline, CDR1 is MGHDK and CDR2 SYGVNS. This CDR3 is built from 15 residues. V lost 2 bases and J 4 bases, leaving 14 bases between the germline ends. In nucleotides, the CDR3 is TGTGCCAGCAGTGAACCCCGGGGGGAAAGCTATGGCTACACCTTC. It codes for CASSEPRGESYGYTF.

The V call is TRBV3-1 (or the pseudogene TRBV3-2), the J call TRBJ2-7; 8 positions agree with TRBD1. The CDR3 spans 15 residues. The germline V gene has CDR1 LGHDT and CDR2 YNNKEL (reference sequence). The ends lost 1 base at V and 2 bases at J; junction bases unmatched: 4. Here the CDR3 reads CASSQGTGFTYEQYF. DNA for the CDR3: TGTGCCAGCAGCCAAGGGACAGGGTTTACCTACGAGCAGTACTTC.

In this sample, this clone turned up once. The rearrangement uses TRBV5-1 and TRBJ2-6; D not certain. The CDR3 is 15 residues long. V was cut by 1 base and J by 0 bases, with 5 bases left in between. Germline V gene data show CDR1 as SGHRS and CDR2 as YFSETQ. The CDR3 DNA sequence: TGCGCCAGCAGCTTGAATCCCTCTGGGGCCAACGTCCTGACTTTC. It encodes CASSLNPSGANVLTF.

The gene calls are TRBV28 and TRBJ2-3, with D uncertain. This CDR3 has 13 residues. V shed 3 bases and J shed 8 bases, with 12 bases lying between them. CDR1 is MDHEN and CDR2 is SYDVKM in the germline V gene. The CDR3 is CASSFNSRTTQYF. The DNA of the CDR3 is TGTGCCAGCAGTTTTAATTCTCGGACTACGCAGTATTTT.

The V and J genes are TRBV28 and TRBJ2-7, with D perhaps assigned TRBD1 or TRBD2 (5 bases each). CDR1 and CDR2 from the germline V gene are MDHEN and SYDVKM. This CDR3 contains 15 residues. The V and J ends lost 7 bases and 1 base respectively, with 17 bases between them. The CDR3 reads CASTGRGTLSYEQYF. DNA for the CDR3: TGTGCCAGCACCGGCCGAGGGACCCTATCCTACGAGCAGTACTTC.

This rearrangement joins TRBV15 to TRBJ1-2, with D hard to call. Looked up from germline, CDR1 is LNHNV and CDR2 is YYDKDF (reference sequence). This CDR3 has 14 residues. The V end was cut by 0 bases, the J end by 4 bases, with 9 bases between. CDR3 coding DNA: TGTGCCACCAGCAGAGATCGGGCAGGCTATGGCTACACCTTC. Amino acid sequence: CATSRDRAGYGYTF.

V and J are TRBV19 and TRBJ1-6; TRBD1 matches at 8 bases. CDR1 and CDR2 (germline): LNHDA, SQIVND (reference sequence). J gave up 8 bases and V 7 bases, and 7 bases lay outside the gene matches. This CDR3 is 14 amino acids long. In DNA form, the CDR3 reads TGTGCCAGTACCCCGACAGGGGATGATTCACCCCTCCACTTT. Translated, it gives CASTPTGDDSPLHF.

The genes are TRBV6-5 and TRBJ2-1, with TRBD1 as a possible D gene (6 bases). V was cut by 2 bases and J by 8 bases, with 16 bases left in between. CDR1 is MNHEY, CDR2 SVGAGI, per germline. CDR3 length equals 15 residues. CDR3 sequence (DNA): TGTGCCAGCAGTTACGGTACAGGGCCCGGGGATGAGCAGTTCTTC. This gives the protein CASSYGTGPGDEQFF.

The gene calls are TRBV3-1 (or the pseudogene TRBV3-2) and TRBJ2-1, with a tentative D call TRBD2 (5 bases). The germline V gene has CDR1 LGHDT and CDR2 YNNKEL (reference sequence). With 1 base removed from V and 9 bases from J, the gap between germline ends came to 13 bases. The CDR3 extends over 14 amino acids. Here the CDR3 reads CASSQVNRGFEQFF. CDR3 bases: TGTGCCAGCAGCCAAGTTAATCGAGGGTTTGAGCAGTTCTTC.

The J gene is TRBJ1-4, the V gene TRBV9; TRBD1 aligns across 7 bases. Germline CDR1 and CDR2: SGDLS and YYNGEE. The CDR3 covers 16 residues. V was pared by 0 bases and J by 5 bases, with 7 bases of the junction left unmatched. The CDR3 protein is CASSVGQGLPNEKLFF. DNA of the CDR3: TGTGCCAGCAGCGTAGGACAGGGACTGCCAAATGAAAAACTGTTTTTT.

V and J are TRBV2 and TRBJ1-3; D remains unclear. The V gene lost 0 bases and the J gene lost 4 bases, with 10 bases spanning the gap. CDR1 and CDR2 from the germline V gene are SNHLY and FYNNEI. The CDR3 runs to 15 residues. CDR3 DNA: TGTGCCAGCAGTGAAGCGCGGGTCTTCGGAAACACCATATATTTT. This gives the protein CASSEARVFGNTIYF.

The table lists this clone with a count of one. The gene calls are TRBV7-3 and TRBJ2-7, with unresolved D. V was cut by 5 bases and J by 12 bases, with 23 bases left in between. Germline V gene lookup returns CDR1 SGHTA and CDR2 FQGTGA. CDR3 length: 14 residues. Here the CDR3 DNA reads TGTGCCAGCAGCCCCCCGGGCCGCGCCGCGAACACGTACTTC. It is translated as CASSPPGRAANTYF.

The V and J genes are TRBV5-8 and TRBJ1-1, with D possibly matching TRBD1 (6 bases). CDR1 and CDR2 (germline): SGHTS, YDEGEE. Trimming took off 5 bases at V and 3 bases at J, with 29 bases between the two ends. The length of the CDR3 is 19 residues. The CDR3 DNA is TGTGCCAGCAGATTGAGGGAAGGGGGAGGATGGGGTATGGACACTGAAGCTTTCTTT. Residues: CASRLREGGGWGMDTEAFF.

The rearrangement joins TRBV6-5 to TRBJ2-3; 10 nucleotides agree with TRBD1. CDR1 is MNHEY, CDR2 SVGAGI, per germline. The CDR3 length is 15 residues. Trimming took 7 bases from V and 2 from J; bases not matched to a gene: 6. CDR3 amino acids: CASTAGTGDTDTQYF. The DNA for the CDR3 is TGTGCCAGCACAGCCGGGACAGGGGACACAGATACGCAGTATTTT.

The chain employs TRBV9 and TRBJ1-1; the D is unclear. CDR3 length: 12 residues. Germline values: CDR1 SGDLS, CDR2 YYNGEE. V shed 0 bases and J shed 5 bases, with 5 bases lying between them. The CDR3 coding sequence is TGTGCCAGCAGCGTAGCTGGTACTGAAGCTTTCTTT. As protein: CASSVAGTEAFF.

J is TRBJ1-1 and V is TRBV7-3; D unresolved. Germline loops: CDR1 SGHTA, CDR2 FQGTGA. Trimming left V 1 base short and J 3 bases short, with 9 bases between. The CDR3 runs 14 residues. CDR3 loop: CASSLNGGYTEAFF. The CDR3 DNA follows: TGTGCCAGCAGCTTAAATGGCGGTTACACTGAAGCTTTCTTT.

CDR3 sequence (DNA): TGTGCCAGCAGTTACTCGTCTGGGGCTAACTATGGCTACACCTTC. It codes for CASSYSSGANYGYTF. This chain joins TRBV6-5 and TRBJ1-2; D is undetermined. CDR3 length equals 15 residues. Germline assignment: CDR1 MNHEY and CDR2 SVGAGI. The V end lost 0 bases, the J end lost 0 bases, and 8 bases lay between the germline ends.

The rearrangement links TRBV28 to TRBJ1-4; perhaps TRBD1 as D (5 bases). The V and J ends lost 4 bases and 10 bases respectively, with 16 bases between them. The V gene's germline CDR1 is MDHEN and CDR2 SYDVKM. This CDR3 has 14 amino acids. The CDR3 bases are TGTGCCAGCAGTTCTTGGGGCCAACCTGGAAAACTGTTTTTT. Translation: CASSSWGQPGKLFF.

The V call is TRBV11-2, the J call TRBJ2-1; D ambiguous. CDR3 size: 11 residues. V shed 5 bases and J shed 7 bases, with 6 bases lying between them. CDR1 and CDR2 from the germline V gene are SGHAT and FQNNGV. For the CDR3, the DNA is TGTGCCAGCAGCCTAGTGAATGAGCAGTTCTTC. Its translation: CASSLVNEQFF. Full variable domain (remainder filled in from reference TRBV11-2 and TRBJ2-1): EAGVAQSPRYKIIEKRQSVAFWCNPISGHATLYWYQQILGQGPKLLIQFQNNGVVDDSQLPKDRFSAERLKGVDSTLKIQPAKLEDSAVYLCASSLVNEQFFGPGTRLTVL.

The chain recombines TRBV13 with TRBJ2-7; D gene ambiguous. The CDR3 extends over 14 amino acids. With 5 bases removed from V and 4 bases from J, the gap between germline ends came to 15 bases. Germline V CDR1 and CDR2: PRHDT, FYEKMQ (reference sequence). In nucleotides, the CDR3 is TGTGCCAGCAGCGTCCGGGCCCTACGGTACGAGCAGTACTTC. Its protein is CASSVRALRYEQYF.

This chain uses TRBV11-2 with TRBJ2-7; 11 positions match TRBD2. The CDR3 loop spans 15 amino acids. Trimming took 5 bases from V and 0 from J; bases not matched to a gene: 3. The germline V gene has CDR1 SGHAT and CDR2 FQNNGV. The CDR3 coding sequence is TGTGCCAGCAGCCCGACTAGCGGGGACTCCTACGAGCAGTACTTC. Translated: CASSPTSGDSYEQYF.

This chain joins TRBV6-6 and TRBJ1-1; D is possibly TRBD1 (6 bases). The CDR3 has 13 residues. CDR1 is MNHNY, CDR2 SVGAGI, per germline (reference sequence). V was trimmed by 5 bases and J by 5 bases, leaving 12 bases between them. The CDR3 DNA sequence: TGTGCCAGCAGTCCAGGGGAGTGGACTGAAGCTTTCTTT. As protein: CASSPGEWTEAFF.

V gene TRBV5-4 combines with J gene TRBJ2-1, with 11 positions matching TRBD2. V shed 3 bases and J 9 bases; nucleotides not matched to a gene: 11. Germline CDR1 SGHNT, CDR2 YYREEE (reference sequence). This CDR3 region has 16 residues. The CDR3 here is CASSSQLAGVKSEQFF. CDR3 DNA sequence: TGTGCCAGCAGCTCTCAACTAGCGGGAGTGAAAAGTGAGCAGTTCTTC.

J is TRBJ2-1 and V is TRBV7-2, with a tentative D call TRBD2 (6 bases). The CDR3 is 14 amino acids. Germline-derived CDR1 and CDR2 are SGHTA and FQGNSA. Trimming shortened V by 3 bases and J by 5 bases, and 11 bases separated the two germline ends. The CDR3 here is CASSFSGDNNEQFF. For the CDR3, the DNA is TGTGCCAGCAGCTTTAGCGGAGATAACAATGAGCAGTTCTTC. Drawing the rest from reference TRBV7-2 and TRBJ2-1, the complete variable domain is GAGVSQSPSNKVTEKGKDVELRCDPISGHTALYWYRQSLGQGLEFLIYFQGNSAPDKSGLPSDRFSAERTGGSVSTLTIQRTQQEDSAVYLCASSFSGDNNEQFFGPGTRLTVL.

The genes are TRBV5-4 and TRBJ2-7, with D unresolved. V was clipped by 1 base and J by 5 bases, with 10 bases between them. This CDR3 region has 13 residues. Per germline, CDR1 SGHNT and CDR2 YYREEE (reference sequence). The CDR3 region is CASSLISVNEQYF. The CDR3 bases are TGTGCCAGCAGCTTGATCAGTGTGAACGAGCAGTACTTC.

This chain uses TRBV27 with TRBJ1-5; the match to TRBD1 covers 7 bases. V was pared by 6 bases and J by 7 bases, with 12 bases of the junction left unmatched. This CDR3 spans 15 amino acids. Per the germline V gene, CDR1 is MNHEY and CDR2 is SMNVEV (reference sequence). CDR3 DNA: TGTGCCAGCAGATCAATGGAGACAGGGAGACAGCCCCAGCATTTT. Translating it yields CASRSMETGRQPQHF.

This CDR3 is CASSQGLREGQPQHF. The CDR3 DNA reads as TGTGCCAGCAGTCAGGGCCTTCGTGAGGGTCAGCCCCAGCATTTT. The chain has TRBV5-6 and TRBJ1-5, with D possibly matching TRBD1 (5 bases). Trimming left V 5 bases short and J 6 bases short, with 18 bases between. The CDR3 loop spans 15 amino acids. From germline, CDR1 is SGHDT and CDR2 YYEEEE.

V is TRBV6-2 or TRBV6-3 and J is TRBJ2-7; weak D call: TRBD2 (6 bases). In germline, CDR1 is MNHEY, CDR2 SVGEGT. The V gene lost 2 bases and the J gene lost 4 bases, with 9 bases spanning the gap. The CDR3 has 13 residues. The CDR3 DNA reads TGTGCCAGCAGTTACATTGGGGGGTACGAGCAGTACTTC. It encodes CASSYIGGYEQYF.

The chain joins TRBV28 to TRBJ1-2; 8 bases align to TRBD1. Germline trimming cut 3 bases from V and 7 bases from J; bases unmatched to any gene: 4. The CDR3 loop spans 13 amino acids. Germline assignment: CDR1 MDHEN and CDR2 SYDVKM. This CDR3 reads CASSFAGGVGYTF. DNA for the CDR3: TGTGCCAGCAGTTTTGCAGGGGGCGTTGGCTACACCTTC.